Shown below are 21 T cell receptor beta chains from a single sample sequenced in a study of T cell responses to AZD1222 COVID-19 vaccine. Profiled with immunoSEQ multiplex PCR; TCRdb holds only in-frame clones, not every one. The sample has fewer than 150,000 clones, about 90% seen once; the top ten hold roughly 4.1%. The specimen comprised peripheral blood, sampled on day 0 of AZD1222 vaccination. These receptors all stem from an adult in good health.

The chain joins TRBV5-1 to TRBJ2-7; D uncertain. CDR1 SGHRS and CDR2 YFSETQ come from the germline V gene. This CDR3 is 13 amino acids long. Trimming took 4 bases from V and 4 from J, leaving 12 bases between them. The CDR3 DNA follows: TGCGCCAGCAGCCAGCCCTGGGATTACGAGCAGTACTTC. This sequence encodes CASSQPWDYEQYF.

The chain employs TRBV27 and TRBJ1-2; no clear D gene. The V gene's germline CDR1 is MNHEY and CDR2 SMNVEV (reference sequence). The V and J ends lost 5 bases and 4 bases respectively, with 17 bases between them. The CDR3 length is 15 residues. CDR3 residues: CASSPRSPRGYGYTF. In nucleotides, the CDR3 is TGTGCCAGCAGTCCCCGGAGCCCCCGGGGCTATGGCTACACCTTC.

The chain is built from TRBV2 and TRBJ2-2; maybe TRBD2 (6 bases). The ends were cut back, 8 bases at V and 2 bases at J, with 12 bases in the middle. In germline, CDR1 is SNHLY, CDR2 FYNNEI. The CDR3 runs 14 residues. CDR3: CASGMGGNTGELFF. CDR3 coding DNA: TGTGCCAGCGGGATGGGAGGAAACACCGGGGAGCTGTTTTTT.

V gene TRBV21-1 combines with J gene TRBJ2-7; TRBD2 was called by the table and not checked on the DNA. TRBV21-1 is designated a pseudogene. The CDR3 is made up of 15 amino acids. The CDR3 loop reads CASSKNGGCTYEQYF. The CDR3 DNA reads TGTGCCAGCAGCAAAAACGGGGGATGCACCTACGAGCAGTACTTC.

The chain links TRBV7-2 to TRBJ1-6; 7 bases are shared with TRBD1. The CDR3 spans 15 residues. Trimming took 3 bases from V and 10 from J; bases not matched to a gene: 9. The germline V gene encodes CDR1 SGHTA and CDR2 FQGNSA. The CDR3 sequence: CASSFQMHRGSPLHF. CDR3 DNA: TGTGCCAGCAGCTTCCAGATGCACAGGGGATCACCCCTCCACTTT.

This sequence joins TRBV5-6 and TRBJ1-6; possible D gene TRBD1, 5 bases. The germline CDR1 and CDR2 sequences are SGHDT and YYEEEE. The CDR3 has 15 residues. V shed 2 bases and J shed 2 bases, with 8 bases lying between them. The CDR3 nucleotides are TGTGCCAGCAGCTTAGGGGTGACCTATAATTCACCCCTCCACTTT. Protein sequence: CASSLGVTYNSPLHF.

The rearrangement joins TRBV2 to TRBJ1-3, with D unresolved. V was pared by 0 bases and J by 1 base, with 13 bases between. The V gene's germline CDR1 is SNHLY and CDR2 FYNNEI. The CDR3 runs 17 residues. The chain's CDR3 is CASSEALRRVSGNTIYF. In DNA, the CDR3 is TGTGCCAGCAGTGAAGCGCTTCGGCGCGTTTCTGGAAACACCATATATTTT.

The rearrangement links TRBV30 to TRBJ1-3; D not resolved. Per germline, CDR1 GTSNPN and CDR2 SVGIG (reference sequence). The ends were cut back, 4 bases at V and 0 bases at J, with 10 bases in the middle. The CDR3 runs to 14 residues. CDR3 nucleotide sequence: TGTGCCTGGAATCTGGTGGACTCTGGAAACACCATATATTTT. Protein sequence: CAWNLVDSGNTIYF.

This clone has a single count. CDR3 protein: CASTQGGVSPLHF. In DNA, the CDR3 is TGTGCCAGCACCCAGGGCGGGGTTTCACCCCTCCACTTT. J is TRBJ1-6 and V is TRBV11-2; perhaps TRBD1 as D (5 bases). Germline lookup yields CDR1 SGHAT and CDR2 FQNNGV. Trimming left V 7 bases short and J 9 bases short, with 13 bases between. The CDR3 runs 13 residues.

This clone was found once. The rearrangement joins TRBV29-1 to TRBJ2-7; tentatively, D is TRBD1 (5 bases). The V end lost 4 bases, the J end lost 6 bases, and 13 bases lay between the germline ends. The CDR3 totals 12 residues. Per the germline V gene, CDR1 is SQVTM and CDR2 is ANQGSEA. The CDR3 here is CSVVAPQGEQYF. In DNA form, the CDR3 reads TGCAGCGTTGTGGCCCCCCAGGGCGAGCAGTACTTC.

This clone has a single count. The chain links TRBV27 to TRBJ1-1, with TRBD1 as a possible D gene (5 bases). The CDR3 covers 13 residues. The V end was cut by 3 bases, the J end by 9 bases, with 14 bases between. Per the germline V gene, CDR1 is MNHEY and CDR2 is SMNVEV (reference sequence). The chain's CDR3 is CASSLGQARKAFF. CDR3 nucleotides: TGTGCCAGCAGTTTGGGGCAGGCACGTAAAGCTTTCTTT.

This clone was detected a few times. This rearrangement joins TRBV19 to TRBJ1-5, with D perhaps TRBD1 (6 bases). The V gene's germline CDR1 is LNHDA and CDR2 SQIVND (reference sequence). Trimming took 3 bases from V and 1 from J, leaving 13 bases between them. The CDR3 totals 16 residues. CDR3 nucleotide sequence: TGTGCCAGTAGTATTTTGGGGGGCGGCAGCAATCAGCCCCAGCATTTT. This translates into CASSILGGGSNQPQHF.

This clone was detected only once. CDR3: CASSETRSSNQPQHF. CDR3 in DNA: TGTGCCAGCAGTGAAACCAGGTCGAGCAATCAGCCCCAGCATTTT. This sequence joins TRBV2 and TRBJ1-5, with unresolved D. The CDR3 length is 15 residues. With 2 bases removed from V and 1 base from J, the gap between germline ends came to 9 bases. The germline CDR1 and CDR2 sequences are SNHLY and FYNNEI.

In nucleotides, the CDR3 is TGCGCCAGCAGGCTGGGGACAGCCCAAGAGACCCAGTACTTC. Encoded protein: CASRLGTAQETQYF. The chain couples TRBV5-1 to TRBJ2-5; the match to TRBD1 covers 7 bases. Germline V gene data show CDR1 as SGHRS and CDR2 as YFSETQ. J was trimmed by 1 base and V by 5 bases; bases with no gene match: 5. This CDR3 is 14 amino acids long.

The rearrangement links TRBV9 to TRBJ2-4, with D hard to call. Trimming removed 4 bases from V and 8 bases from J, with 19 bases in between. This CDR3 comprises 15 residues. Per the germline V gene, CDR1 is SGDLS and CDR2 is YYNGEE. The CDR3 is CASSPRTDPRDIQYF. In DNA, the CDR3 is TGTGCCAGCAGCCCCCGGACCGACCCGAGAGACATTCAGTACTTC.

This chain joins TRBV7-2 and TRBJ2-7, with D perhaps being TRBD1 or TRBD2 (6 bases each). Trimming shortened V by 1 base and J by 2 bases, and 12 bases separated the two germline ends. The CDR3 runs to 15 residues. Germline CDR1 and CDR2: SGHTA and FQGNSA. Written as DNA, the CDR3 is TGTGCCAGCAGCTTAGACGGAGGGGGACCCTACGAGCAGTACTTC. Residues: CASSLDGGGPYEQYF.

The chain links TRBV27 to TRBJ1-2; 7 bases match TRBD1. Germline trimming cut 4 bases from V and 4 bases from J; bases unmatched to any gene: 3. The CDR3 is 13 amino acids. CDR1 and CDR2 (germline): MNHEY, SMNVEV (reference sequence). The DNA for the CDR3 is TGTGCCAGCAGTTACGACAGGGCCTATGGCTACACCTTC. It translates to CASSYDRAYGYTF.

The chain uses TRBV19 and TRBJ2-1; D may match TRBD1 or TRBD2 (5 bases each). The germline V gene has CDR1 LNHDA and CDR2 SQIVND (reference sequence). Trimming took 4 bases from V and 8 from J, leaving 12 bases between them. The CDR3 has 13 residues. CDR3 sequence reads: CASSRDGVDEQFF. The CDR3 nucleotides read TGTGCCAGTAGTAGGGACGGTGTCGATGAGCAGTTCTTC.

This chain uses TRBV7-2 with TRBJ1-4; no clear D. This CDR3 is built from 14 residues. Trimming cost V 1 base and J 5 bases, with 8 bases left between them. CDR1 SGHTA and CDR2 FQGNSA come from the germline V gene. The CDR3 is CASSLGGSNEKLFF. The CDR3 nucleotides are TGTGCCAGCAGCTTAGGAGGCTCCAATGAAAAACTGTTTTTT.

In its sample, this clone was seen once. The DNA for the CDR3 is TGTGCCAGCAGCCAAGGCAGGGGACCCTACGAGCAGTACTTC. As protein: CASSQGRGPYEQYF. The chain uses TRBV14 and TRBJ2-7; D possibly corresponds to TRBD1 (6 bases). The CDR3 runs to 14 residues. The germline V gene has CDR1 SGHDN and CDR2 FVKESK. V gave up 1 base and J gave up 2 bases, with 9 bases separating them.

The V gene is TRBV19, the J gene TRBJ1-2; 7 bases agree with TRBD1. V trimming: 5 bases; J trimming: 4 bases; junction bases outside the gene matches: 7. CDR3 size: 14 residues. The germline V gene has CDR1 LNHDA and CDR2 SQIVND (reference sequence). The CDR3 nucleotides read TGTGCCAGTAGTTCCCGGACAGGAACCTATGGCTACACCTTC. Translating gives CASSSRTGTYGYTF.